Shown below are 26 T cell receptor beta chains from a single sample sequenced in a study of T cells expressing NK-cell markers. One entry per CDR3 protein, without DNA, is what TCRdb gives after re-calling the 5' RACE reads. This specimen shows about 390,000 distinct CDR3 sequences; the ten leading clones hold around 10%. The sample consisted of blood T cells: a sorted CD56 or NKG2C T cell subset, CD4+ or CD8+ T cells, or bulk PBMC T cells (not recorded which). The origin of the receptors is a woman aged 50 to 60 in good health.

The rearrangement joins TRBV14 to TRBJ2-1; TCRdb names TRBD2, which stays unverified in the absence of DNA. This CDR3 has 16 residues. CDR1 is SGHDN, CDR2 FVKESK, per germline. The CDR3: CASSHPGTSGSDEQFF.

The genes are TRBV5-4 and TRBJ2-7; TCRdb calls TRBD1, which cannot be checked without DNA. Germline values: CDR1 SGHNT, CDR2 YYREEE (reference sequence). The CDR3 runs to 15 residues. CDR3 sequence reads: CASSFDVTGVNEQYF.

This chain connects TRBV6-5 to TRBJ2-3. The germline CDR1 and CDR2 sequences are MNHEY and SVGAGI. The CDR3 covers 15 residues. The CDR3 loop is CASSYSGLGTDTQYF.

The CDR3 region is CASSQETGSGELFF. This chain connects TRBV4-2 to TRBJ2-2. Germline V CDR1 and CDR2: LGHNA, YNFKEQ. This CDR3 spans 14 amino acids.

The V call is TRBV5-5, the J call TRBJ1-2; the TRBD1 assignment by TCRdb is unverifiable without DNA. Looked up from germline, CDR1 is SGHKS and CDR2 is YYEKEE (reference sequence). The CDR3 extends over 15 amino acids. CDR3 region: CASSFLDREGYGYTF.

V is TRBV5-5 and J is TRBJ1-6; the D call of TRBD1 rests on TCRdb alone, since no DNA is present to check it. Germline-derived CDR1 and CDR2 are SGHKS and YYEKEE (reference sequence). This CDR3 has 15 residues. The CDR3 loop is CASSPRTQTASPLHF.

The V gene is TRBV12-5, the J gene TRBJ1-3. Germline V gene sequence: CDR1 LGHNT, CDR2 FRNRAP. The CDR3 is made up of 13 amino acids. The CDR3 protein is CASGFPATGTIYF.

This rearrangement joins TRBV5-6 to TRBJ1-1; TCRdb's D call, TRBD1, is unchecked because there is no DNA. Germline CDR1 and CDR2: SGHDT and YYEEEE. The CDR3 covers 13 residues. The CDR3 is CASSLGGTNEAFF.

V and J are TRBV5-1 and TRBJ2-3; the D call from TCRdb, TRBD2, cannot be confirmed without DNA. CDR1 and CDR2 (germline): SGHRS, YFSETQ. This CDR3 region has 22 residues. CDR3 amino acids: CASSLGSSSTGLAVSSTDTQYF.

The chain combines TRBV12-3 or TRBV12-4 with TRBJ2-2; with no DNA, the TCRdb D assignment of TRBD1 cannot be verified. The CDR3 contains 14 residues. CDR3 in amino acids: CASRGTGQAGELFF.

The chain couples TRBV24-1 to TRBJ2-1; TCRdb names TRBD2, which stays unverified in the absence of DNA. The CDR3 is 16 amino acids. Germline V gene lookup returns CDR1 KGHDR and CDR2 SFDVKD. Here the CDR3 reads CATSDLRAGGWNEQFF.

The chain joins TRBV6-6 to TRBJ1-4; the TCRdb call, TRBD1, lacks DNA for checking. CDR1 and CDR2 from the germline V gene are MNHNY and SVGAGI (reference sequence). The CDR3 totals 14 residues. The CDR3 protein is CASTYSTGGEKLFF.

CDR3 sequence reads: CAISEPGTREQYF. The chain joins TRBV10-3 to TRBJ2-7; the D call from TCRdb, TRBD2, cannot be confirmed without DNA. Germline V gene lookup returns CDR1 ENHRY and CDR2 SYGVKD. The length of the CDR3 is 13 residues.

This chain links TRBV2 with TRBJ1-1; TCRdb's assignment of TRBD1 cannot be checked, as there is no DNA. The CDR3 covers 15 residues. The germline V gene has CDR1 SNHLY and CDR2 FYNNEI. The CDR3 loop is CAVASLTGFGTEAFF.

The chain is built from TRBV20-1 and TRBJ2-7. Per the germline V gene, CDR1 is DFQATT and CDR2 is SNEGSKA (reference sequence). The CDR3 runs to 12 residues. CDR3 sequence: CSARDFRYEQYF.

CDR3 region: CASSITKGQFF. This rearrangement joins TRBV18 to TRBJ2-1. The CDR3 is made up of 11 amino acids. CDR1 and CDR2 (germline): KGHSH, LQKENI.

The rearrangement joins TRBV7-7 to TRBJ2-2. The CDR3 totals 14 residues. Per germline, CDR1 SSHAT and CDR2 FNYEAQ (reference sequence). The CDR3 spells CASSLASHPGELFF.

This chain joins TRBV5-1 and TRBJ1-6; TCRdb reports TRBD1, a call that lacks DNA to check it against. There are 16 residues in the CDR3. The germline gives CDR1 SGHRS, CDR2 YFSETQ. CDR3 residues: CASSLAQVDNNSPLHF. Filled out from reference TRBV5-1 and TRBJ1-6, the complete variable domain reads KAGVTQTPRYLIKTRGQQVTLSCSPISGHRSVSWYQQTPGQGLQFLFEYFSETQRNKGNFPGRFSGRQFSNSRSEMNVSTLELGDSALYLCASSLAQVDNNSPLHFGNGTRLTVT.

CDR3 sequence reads: CASSPFRADTQYF. V and J are TRBV5-1 and TRBJ2-3; with no DNA, the TCRdb D assignment of TRBD1 cannot be verified. The germline V gene encodes CDR1 SGHRS and CDR2 YFSETQ. This CDR3 region has 13 residues.

The chain carries TRBV5-5 and TRBJ2-7; TCRdb's D gene call, TRBD2, goes unchecked for lack of DNA. CDR1 and CDR2 from the germline V gene are SGHKS and YYEKEE (reference sequence). The CDR3 is 15 amino acids. The CDR3 loop reads CASSASRAPIYEQYF.

The rearrangement joins TRBV3-1 to TRBJ2-2. Germline CDR1 and CDR2: LGHDT and YNNKEL (reference sequence). This CDR3 spans 15 amino acids. The CDR3 loop reads CASSPTVLAVGELFF.

The gene calls are TRBV7-2 and TRBJ2-3; no DNA is available, so the TRBD2 call from TCRdb remains unchecked. CDR1 is SGHTA and CDR2 is FQGNSA in the germline V gene. This CDR3 comprises 14 residues. The CDR3 protein is CASSFERLGDTQYF.

The V call is TRBV3-1, the J call TRBJ1-6. This CDR3 comprises 16 residues. CDR1 and CDR2 from the germline V gene are LGHDT and YNNKEL (reference sequence). CDR3: CASSQEGSSYNSPLHF.

The chain joins TRBV19 to TRBJ2-5. The length of the CDR3 is 15 residues. Germline V gene data show CDR1 as LNHDA and CDR2 as SQIVND (reference sequence). CDR3: CASSHPDRPQETQYF.

This chain uses TRBV15 with TRBJ2-6; without DNA, the TCRdb call of TRBD1 cannot be checked. The germline V gene has CDR1 LNHNV and CDR2 YYDKDF (reference sequence). The CDR3 runs to 15 residues. CDR3 residues: CATSDGQEGANVLTF.

This CDR3 reads CAWRNPGTAGAQYF. This rearrangement joins TRBV30 to TRBJ2-5; TCRdb names TRBD1, which stays unverified in the absence of DNA. This CDR3 region has 14 residues. CDR1 and CDR2 from the germline V gene are GTSNPN and SVGIG (reference sequence).